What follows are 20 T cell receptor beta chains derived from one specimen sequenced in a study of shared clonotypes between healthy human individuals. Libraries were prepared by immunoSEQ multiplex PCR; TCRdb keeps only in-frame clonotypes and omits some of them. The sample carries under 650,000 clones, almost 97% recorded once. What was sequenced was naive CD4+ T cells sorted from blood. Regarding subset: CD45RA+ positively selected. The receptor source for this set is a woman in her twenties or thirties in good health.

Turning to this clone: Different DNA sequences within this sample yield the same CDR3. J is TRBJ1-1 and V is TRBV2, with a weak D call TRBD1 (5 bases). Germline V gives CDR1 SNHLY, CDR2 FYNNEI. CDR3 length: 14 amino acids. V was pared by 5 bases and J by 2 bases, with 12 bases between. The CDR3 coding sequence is TGTGCCAGCAGTCCGCAGGGACTTAACACTGAAGCTTTCTTT. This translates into CASSPQGLNTEAFF.

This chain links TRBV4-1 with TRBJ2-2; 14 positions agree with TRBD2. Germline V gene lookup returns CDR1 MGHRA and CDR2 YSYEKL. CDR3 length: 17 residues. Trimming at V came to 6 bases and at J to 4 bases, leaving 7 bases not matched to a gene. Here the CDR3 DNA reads TGCGCCAGCAGTCATGGGACTAGCGGGAGTTTCACCGGGGAGCTGTTTTTT. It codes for CASSHGTSGSFTGELFF.

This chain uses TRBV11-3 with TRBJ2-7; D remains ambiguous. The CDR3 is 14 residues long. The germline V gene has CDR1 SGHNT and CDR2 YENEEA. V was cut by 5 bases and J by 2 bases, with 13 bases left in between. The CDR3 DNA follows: TGTGCCAGCAGCCACCCAAGGCGGCCCTACGAGCAGTACTTC. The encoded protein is CASSHPRRPYEQYF. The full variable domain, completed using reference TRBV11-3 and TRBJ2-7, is EAGVVQSPRYKIIEKKQPVAFWCNPISGHNTLYWYLQNLGQGPELLIRYENEEAVDDSQLPKDRFSAERLKGVDSTLKIQPAELGDSAVYLCASSHPRRPYEQYFGPGTRLTVT.

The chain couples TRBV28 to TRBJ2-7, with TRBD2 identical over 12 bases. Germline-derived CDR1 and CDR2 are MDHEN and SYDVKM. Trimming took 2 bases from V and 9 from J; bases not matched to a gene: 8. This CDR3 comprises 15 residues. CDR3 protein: CASSLASGRGTGQYF. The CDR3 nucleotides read TGTGCCAGCAGTTTAGCTAGCGGGAGGGGTACCGGGCAGTACTTC. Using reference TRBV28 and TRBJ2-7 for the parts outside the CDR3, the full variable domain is DVKVTQSSRYLVKRTGEKVFLECVQDMDHENMFWYRQDPGLGLRLIYFSYDVKMKEKGDIPEGYSVSREKKERFSLILESASTNQTSMYLCASSLASGRGTGQYFGPGTRLTVT.

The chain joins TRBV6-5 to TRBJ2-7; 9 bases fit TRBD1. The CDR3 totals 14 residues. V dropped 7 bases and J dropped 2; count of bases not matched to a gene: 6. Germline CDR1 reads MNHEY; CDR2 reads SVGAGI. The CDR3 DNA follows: TGTGCCAGCACCAGGACAGGGGCGGCCTACGAGCAGTACTTC. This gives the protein CASTRTGAAYEQYF.

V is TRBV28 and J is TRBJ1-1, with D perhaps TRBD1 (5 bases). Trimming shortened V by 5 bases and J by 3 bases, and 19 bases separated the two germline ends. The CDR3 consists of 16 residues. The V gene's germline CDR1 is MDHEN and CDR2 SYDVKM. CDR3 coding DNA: TGTGCCAGCAGTACCCCCGGGACCCAACGGGACACTGAAGCTTTCTTT. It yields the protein CASSTPGTQRDTEAFF.

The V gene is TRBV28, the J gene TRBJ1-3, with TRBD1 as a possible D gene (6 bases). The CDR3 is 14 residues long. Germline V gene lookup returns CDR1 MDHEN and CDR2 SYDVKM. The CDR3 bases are TGTGCTTCGGACAGCCTTCCCTCTGGAAACACCATATATTTT. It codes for CASDSLPSGNTIYF.

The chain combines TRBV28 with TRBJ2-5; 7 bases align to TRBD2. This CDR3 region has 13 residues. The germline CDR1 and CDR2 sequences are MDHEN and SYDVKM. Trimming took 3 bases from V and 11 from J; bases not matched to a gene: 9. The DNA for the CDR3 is TGTGCCAGCAGTTTTGAGGGAGGGACGGAGCAGTACTTC. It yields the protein CASSFEGGTEQYF.

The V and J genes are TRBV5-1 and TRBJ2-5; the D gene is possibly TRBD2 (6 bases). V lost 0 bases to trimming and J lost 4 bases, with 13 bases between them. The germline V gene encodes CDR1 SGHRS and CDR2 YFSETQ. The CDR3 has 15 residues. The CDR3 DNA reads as TGCGCCAGCAGCTTGGGCACCGGGGAGGTAGAGACCCAGTACTTC. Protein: CASSLGTGEVETQYF.

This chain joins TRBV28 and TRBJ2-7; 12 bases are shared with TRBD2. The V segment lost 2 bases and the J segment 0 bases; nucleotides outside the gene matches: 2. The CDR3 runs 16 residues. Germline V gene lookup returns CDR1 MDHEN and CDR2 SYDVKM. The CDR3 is CASSLLAGGPSYEQYF. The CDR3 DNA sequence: TGTGCCAGCAGTTTACTAGCGGGAGGGCCCTCCTACGAGCAGTACTTC.

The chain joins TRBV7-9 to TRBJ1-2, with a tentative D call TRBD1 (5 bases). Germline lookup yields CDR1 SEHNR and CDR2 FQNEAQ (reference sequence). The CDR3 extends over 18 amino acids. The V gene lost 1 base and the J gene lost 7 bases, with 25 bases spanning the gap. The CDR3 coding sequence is TGTGCCAGCAGCTTAGACTTTCCGGGCAGGGAAGTTTTCGGTGGCTACACCTTC. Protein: CASSLDFPGREVFGGYTF.

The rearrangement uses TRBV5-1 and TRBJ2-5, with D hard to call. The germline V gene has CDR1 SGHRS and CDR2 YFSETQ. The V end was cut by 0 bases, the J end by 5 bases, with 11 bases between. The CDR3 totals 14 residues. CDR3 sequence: CASSLGGLRETQYF. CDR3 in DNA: TGCGCCAGCAGCTTGGGTGGGCTTCGGGAGACCCAGTACTTC.

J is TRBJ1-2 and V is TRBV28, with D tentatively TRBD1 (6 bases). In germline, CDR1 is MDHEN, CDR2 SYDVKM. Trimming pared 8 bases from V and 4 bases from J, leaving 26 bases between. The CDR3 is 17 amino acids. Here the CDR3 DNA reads TGTGCCAGCCTTCCCCTCCAGGGTCCCGGGGGCATCTATGGCTACACCTTC. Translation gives CASLPLQGPGGIYGYTF.

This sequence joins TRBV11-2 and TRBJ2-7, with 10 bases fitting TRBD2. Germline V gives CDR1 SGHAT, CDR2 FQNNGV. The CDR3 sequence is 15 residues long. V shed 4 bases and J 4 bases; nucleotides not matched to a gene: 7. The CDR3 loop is CASSSVAGGSYEQYF. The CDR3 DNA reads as TGTGCCAGCAGCTCGGTAGCGGGAGGATCTTACGAGCAGTACTTC.

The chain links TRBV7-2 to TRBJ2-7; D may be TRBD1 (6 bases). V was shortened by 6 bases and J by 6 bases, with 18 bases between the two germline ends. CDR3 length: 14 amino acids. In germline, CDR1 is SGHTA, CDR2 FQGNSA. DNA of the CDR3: TGTGCCAGCAGATTACAGGGTCCCACCGGCGAGCAGTACTTC. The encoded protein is CASRLQGPTGEQYF.

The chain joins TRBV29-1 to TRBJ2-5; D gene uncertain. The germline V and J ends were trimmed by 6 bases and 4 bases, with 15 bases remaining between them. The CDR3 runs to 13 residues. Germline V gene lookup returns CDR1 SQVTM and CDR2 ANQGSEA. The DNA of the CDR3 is TGCAGCGTCAGAATCCAAATCGGAGAGACCCAGTACTTC. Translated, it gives CSVRIQIGETQYF.

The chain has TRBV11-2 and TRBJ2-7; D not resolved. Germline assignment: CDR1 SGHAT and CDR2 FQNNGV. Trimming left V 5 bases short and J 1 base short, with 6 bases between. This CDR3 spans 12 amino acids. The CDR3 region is CASSPTSYEQYF. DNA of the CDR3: TGTGCCAGCAGCCCAACTTCCTACGAGCAGTACTTC.

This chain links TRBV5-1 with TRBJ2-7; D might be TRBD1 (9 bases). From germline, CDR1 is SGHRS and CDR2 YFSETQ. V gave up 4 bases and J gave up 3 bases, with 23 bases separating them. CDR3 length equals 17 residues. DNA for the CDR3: TGCGCCAGCAGCCCGGGGGGGTACCGGGACAGGGACTACGAGCAGTACTTC. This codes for CASSPGGYRDRDYEQYF.

CDR3 sequence (DNA): TGTGCCAGCAGTGAAGGCCCTAGCGGGAGGTGGGGCTACGAGCAGTACTTC. Translation: CASSEGPSGRWGYEQYF. The genes are TRBV6-1 and TRBJ2-7, with 11 bases matching TRBD2. Germline lookup yields CDR1 MNHNS and CDR2 SASEGT. V lost 1 base, J lost 3 bases, and 8 bases stayed unmatched. The CDR3 sequence is 17 residues long.

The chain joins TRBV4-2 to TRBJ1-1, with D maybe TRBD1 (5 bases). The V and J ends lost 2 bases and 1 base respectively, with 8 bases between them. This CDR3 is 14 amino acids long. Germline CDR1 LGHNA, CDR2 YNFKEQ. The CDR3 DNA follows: TGTGCCAGCAGCCAAAACGGGGGGAACACTGAAGCTTTCTTT. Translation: CASSQNGGNTEAFF.